Sequencing of this TCR beta chain was carried out in a study of blood T cell repertoires in COVID-19. Turning to the study itself: Acute and convalescent COVID-19 specimens originated in the United States, Italy and Spain. The analysed material was cDNA or gDNA that came from T cells, B-cell-depleted T cells, or PBMCs.

V lost 7 bases and J 1 base, leaving 11 bases between the germline ends. CDR1 is SGHRS, CDR2 YFSETQ, per germline. The CDR3 totals 13 residues. Authors' methods: Reference gene primer amplification gave estimated nucleated cell counts. Generated by immunoSEQ multiplex PCR, the TCRdb table keeps only in-frame clones and is missing some. V and J calls and clone size are as listed in that table; D and trimming were resolved from the DNA. Of just over 650,000 clones listed, 85% to 90% are singletons. The V gene is TRBV5-1, the J gene TRBJ1-1; D remains unclear. This clonotype was sampled from a woman aged 18-29 years with acute or convalescent COVID-19. Sample: peripheral blood. The CDR3 loop is CASSIQENTEAFF. Written as DNA, the CDR3 is TGCGCCAGCTCAATCCAGGAGAACACTGAAGCTTTCTTT. The variable domain in full, completed from reference TRBV5-1 and TRBJ1-1, reads KAGVTQTPRYLIKTRGQQVTLSCSPISGHRSVSWYQQTPGQGLQFLFEYFSETQRNKGNFPGRFSGRQFSNSRSEMNVSTLELGDSALYLCASSIQENTEAFFGQGTRLTVV.